The rows below give T cell receptor beta chains drawn from one sample of a study of T cells in Graves' hyperthyroidism and ophthalmopathy. TCRdb re-derived calls from the multiplex PCR reads in MiXCR, one entry per CDR3 protein. This repertoire shows hundreds of thousands of distinct CDR3 sequences, roughly 15% found once; its top ten account for roughly a tenth. Source material: blood. The receptor set was obtained from a woman aged 18-29 years with Graves' hyperthyroidism. Both conserved end residues are part of each CDR3. Fields, in order: D gene, CDR3 length, V gene, J gene, CDR3 protein. The D gene is left open where the match is weak.

TRBD1	15	TRBV20-1	TRBJ1-5	CSAITGQRVGQPQHF
TRBD1	15	TRBV6-2/TRBV6-3	NA	CASSYGGTGYNEQYF
TRBD2	16	TRBV3-1	TRBJ2-3	CASSQGLARRTDTQYF
TRBD2	20	TRBV13	TRBJ2-2	CASSLAPTGLAGANTGELFF
TRBD1	17	TRBV19	TRBJ1-1	CASSTDRGPSGNTEAFF
NA	12	TRBV29-1	TRBJ2-7	CSVDPGTYEQYF
NA	18	TRBV12-3/TRBV12-4	TRBJ2-1	CASQHPEPYYSSYNEQFF
NA	12	TRBV29-1	TRBJ2-2	CSVVLSAGELFF
TRBD1	16	TRBV6-1	TRBJ1-5	CASSSPRTGGGQPQHF
NA	14	TRBV6-2/TRBV6-3	TRBJ1-1	CASIMPGRNTEAFF
TRBD1	14	TRBV10-3	TRBJ1-2	CATEAPGTAYGYTF
TRBD2	14	TRBV2	TRBJ2-7	CASSEGGSPYEQYF
TRBD2	14	TRBV29-1	TRBJ2-2	CSARTRSYTGELFF
NA	13	TRBV19	TRBJ2-1	CASSISSHNEQFF
NA	13	TRBV20-1	TRBJ2-3	CSARVEGTDTQYF
NA	12	TRBV25-1	TRBJ2-7	CASRDISYEQYF
NA	17	TRBV29-1	TRBJ2-3	CSVVGVVSVGGTDTQYF
NA	13	TRBV27	TRBJ1-2	CASSPGRGYGYTF
NA	14	TRBV20-1	TRBJ2-6	CSARSGAGANVLTF
NA	16	TRBV30	TRBJ2-5	CAWRSVFQGKQETQYF
NA	17	TRBV19	TRBJ2-1	CASSIFSGLVSYNEQFF
NA	14	TRBV11-2	TRBJ2-5	CASSLVASGETQYF
NA	15	TRBV19	TRBJ2-2	CASSVQSDDTGELFF
TRBD1	16	TRBV24-1	TRBJ1-5	CATSGPRQGDNQPQHF
NA	14	TRBV6-1	TRBJ1-2	CASNPGTSNYGYTF
NA	15	TRBV7-9	TRBJ2-1	CASRPVGDPYNEQFF
NA	16	TRBV7-9	TRBJ1-2	CASESLYEGWNYGYTF
NA	19	TRBV5-4	TRBJ2-1	CASSLLGLTPRGPYNEQFF
TRBD1	16	TRBV20-1	TRBJ2-7	CSARTGTGTSRYEQYF
TRBD1	13	TRBV29-1	TRBJ2-7	CSVVGQGVYEQYF
TRBD1	13	TRBV6-1	TRBJ1-5	CASRRQGDQPQHF
NA	15	TRBV28	TRBJ1-3	CASQGAGGSGNTIYF
TRBD2	14	TRBV7-2	TRBJ2-7	CASSHSGSSYEQYF
TRBD2	17	TRBV28	TRBJ2-3	CASYRGTSGVSTDTQYF
TRBD2	16	TRBV5-1	TRBJ2-3	CASSLGLAPRIDTQYF
TRBD1	15	TRBV18	TRBJ1-1	CASSPGRGRGAEAFF
NA	16	TRBV4-1	TRBJ1-1	CASSHLRVRTNTEAFF
NA	15	TRBV20-1	TRBJ1-2	CSARETGSANYGYTF
NA	12	TRBV7-9	TRBJ1-1	CASSFGAGEAFF
TRBD2	13	TRBV30	TRBJ2-5	CAWSVSGGKTQYF
TRBD1	15	TRBV7-9	TRBJ1-2	CASSLGDRARYGYTF
NA	15	TRBV19	TRBJ1-3	CASSIPRATGNTIYF
NA	14	TRBV7-9	TRBJ2-5	CAGLKGGFKETQYF
NA	15	TRBV30	TRBJ2-1	CAWSLKGQGRNEQFF
TRBD2	15	TRBV27	TRBJ2-7	CASGLAGGYSYEQYF
TRBD2	17	TRBV6-1	TRBJ2-1	CASSEQASGTPKDEQFF
TRBD2	13	TRBV20-1	TRBJ2-7	CSASGLAAYEQYF
NA	15	TRBV6-2/TRBV6-3	TRBJ1-5	CASNQDNWNNQPQHF
TRBD1	16	TRBV18	TRBJ2-3	CASSPGQGGYGDTQYF
NA	17	TRBV6-1	TRBJ2-3	CASRVLGRALSTDTQYF
NA	13	TRBV7-9	TRBJ2-7	CASSPAGTYEQYF
NA	16	TRBV24-1	TRBJ1-5	CATSDYGTDGFQPQHF
NA	15	TRBV19	TRBJ1-5	CASSIVTASNQPQHF
TRBD1	14	TRBV2	TRBJ1-2	CASSEAHRGVGYTF
TRBD1	14	TRBV28	TRBJ2-1	CASSPGTVNNEQFF
NA	14	TRBV14	TRBJ2-7	CASSQLQGSYEQYF
NA	13	TRBV11-2	TRBJ2-2	CASSLTRSGELFF